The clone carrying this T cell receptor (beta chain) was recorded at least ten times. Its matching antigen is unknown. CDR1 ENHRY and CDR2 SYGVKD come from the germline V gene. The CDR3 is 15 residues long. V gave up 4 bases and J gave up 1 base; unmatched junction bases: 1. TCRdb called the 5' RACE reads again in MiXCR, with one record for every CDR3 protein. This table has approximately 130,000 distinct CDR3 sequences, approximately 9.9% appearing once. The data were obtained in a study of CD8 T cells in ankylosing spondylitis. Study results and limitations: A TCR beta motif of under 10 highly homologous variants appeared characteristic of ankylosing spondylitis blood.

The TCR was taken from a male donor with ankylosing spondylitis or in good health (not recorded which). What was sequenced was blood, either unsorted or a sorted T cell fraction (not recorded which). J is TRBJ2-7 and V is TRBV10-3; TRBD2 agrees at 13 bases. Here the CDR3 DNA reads TGTGCCATCAGTGGGGGACTAGCGGGATCCTACGAGCAGTACTTC. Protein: CAISGGLAGSYEQYF.